This TCR beta chain was identified during a study of blood T cells in healthy people across ages. Whole-study findings and limits: Naive CD4+ cells and diversity were both higher in long-lived donors than in aged donors. Estimates of total diversity, which came from one million sequenced T cells, were considered to be underestimates. The lack of PBMC sorting stopped any conclusive naive versus antigen-experienced comparison.

With a J-beta primer mix and a sample-barcoded 5' primer, a second PCR ran roughly 6 to 12 cycles. TCRdb re-analysed the 5' RACE reads in MiXCR, keeping a single row per CDR3 protein. The sample includes hundreds of thousands of distinct CDR3 sequences, 40% to 65% seen only once; the top ten take roughly 14%. About this clonotype itself: Antigen unknown.

The TCR was taken from a woman of 80 years or more in good health. Sequences were obtained from blood.

CDR3 sequence reads: CAISEIRGGNQPQHF. In DNA form, the CDR3 reads TGTGCCATCAGTGAAATAAGGGGCGGCAATCAGCCCCAGCATTTT. V gene TRBV10-3 combines with J gene TRBJ1-5, with a tentative D call TRBD1 (5 bases). The CDR3 is 15 residues long. The germline V gene has CDR1 ENHRY and CDR2 SYGVKD. Trimming cost V 3 bases and J 2 bases, with 11 bases left between them.